The TCR beta chain under discussion was sequenced for a study of identical twins (dated by TCRdb to 2016 to 2017). The study in broad terms: To test whether fetal clonotypes persist, the study used deep sequencing on TCR alpha and beta repertoires from monozygotic twins, unrelated adults of various ages, and cord blood. Replicate twin experiments were performed at different times using different library preparation protocols to rule out contamination.

What the research found in general, with its limitations: Compared with coincidental sharing between unrelated individuals, an excess of low generation-probability sequences was observed among out-of-frame TCR alpha sequences shared between twins. Excess twin sharing in beta out-of-frame sequences was weaker because fewer shared sequences lowered the signal-to-noise ratio. Recombination models systematically underestimated out-of-frame TCR alpha sharing in monozygotic twins but agreed with sharing between unrelated individuals. Abundant cord blood beta clonotypes had fewer insertions, young adult naive repertoires showed a similar but weaker trend, and memory repertoires showed no such trend. Zero-insertion analyses could be partly confounded by invariant T cells such as MAIT and iNKT, though diverse VJ usage argued against such confounding for most clonotypes. Because the same donors could not be followed over many years, conclusions were based on cross-sectional statistical analysis.

Library preparation used 5' RACE. The run used an Illumina HiSeq 2000. A universal primer binding site was introduced by template switching, and a unique molecular identifier was present in the final cDNA, enabling accurate counting of TCR cDNA molecules. First-strand cDNA for TCR alpha and beta chains was synthesized from specific primers in the conserved constant-segment region. Each cDNA library was double barcoded, with a SMART-Mk sample barcode plus Illumina barcodes, to control for contamination. TruSeq adapter sequences and Illumina sample barcodes were added in two successive PCR steps. The TCR alpha and beta cDNA libraries were sequenced on the Illumina HiSeq platform using custom primers. The authors' pipeline ran thus. Raw reads were processed with MiGEC to extract unique molecular identifiers, and MiXCR was used to determine CDR3 positions. Recombination models were inferred per individual with the repgenHMM and IGoR tools using an EM algorithm. Shared clonotypes were analyzed with the tcR package in R, and sharing was normalized by the product of cloneset sizes. Out-of-frame nonproductive sequences were analyzed to study raw recombination free of thymic and clonal selection effects. TCRdb applied fastp at Q25 and MiXCR to the public reads, then kept only in-frame beta chains. Entries are consolidated by CDR3 protein sequence, retaining the most common genes and DNA. Here the V and J calls rest on TCRdb's processing, not on the authors' analysis. In all, the sample holds a few hundred thousand distinct CDR3 sequences, and approximately 18% of those were seen once. 9.5% to 15% of the sample goes to the ten largest clones.

This clonotype was counted a few times. Its antigen specificity is not known. Relative to the germline gene, one junction end is altered; a read error may explain this. The cysteine opens and the phenylalanine closes a CDR3 of 13 amino acids. The retained sequence is limited to the CDR3, 39 bases, with the frame set at the first base. CDR1 and CDR2, looked up from the germline V gene, are LGHNA and YNFKEQ. All donors were healthy Caucasians. Three unrelated non-twin adults were also sequenced: a male aged 18 to 30, a male aged 50 to 60 and a female aged 50 to 60. Miltenyi CD45RO+ enrichment and human naive T-cell isolation kits were used to isolate memory (CD45RO+) and naive T cells from PBMC.

This TCR was sampled from a man aged 45-60 years in good health. Sequencing used naive T cells sorted from blood. The cell subset or site label, read with the paper, signifies: cells isolated with a human naive T-cell isolation kit. Recombination joined TRBV4-2 with TRBJ1-2; 5 matching bases give a weak D call of TRBD1. The bases are TGTGTCAGCAGCCAAGTGGAAGGGGTGGGCTACACCTTC. It translates as CVSSQVEGVGYTF.